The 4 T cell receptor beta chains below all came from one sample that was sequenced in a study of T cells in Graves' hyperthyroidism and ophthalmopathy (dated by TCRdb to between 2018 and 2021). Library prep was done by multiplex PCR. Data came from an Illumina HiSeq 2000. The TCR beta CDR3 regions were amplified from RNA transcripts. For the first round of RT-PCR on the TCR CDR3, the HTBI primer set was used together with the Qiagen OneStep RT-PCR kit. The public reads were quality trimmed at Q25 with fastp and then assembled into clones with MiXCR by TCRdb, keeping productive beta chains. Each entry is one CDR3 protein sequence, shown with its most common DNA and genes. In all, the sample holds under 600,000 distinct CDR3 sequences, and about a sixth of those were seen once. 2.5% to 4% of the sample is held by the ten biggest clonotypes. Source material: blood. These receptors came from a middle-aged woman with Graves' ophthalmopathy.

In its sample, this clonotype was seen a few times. The CDR3 bases are TGTGCCAGCAGCAGGGCTAGCGGGGAAAGCACAGATACGCAGTATTTT. This sequence encodes CASSRASGESTDTQYF. The genes are TRBV3-1 and TRBJ2-3; 9 nucleotides match TRBD2. This CDR3 comprises 16 residues. Germline assignment: CDR1 LGHDT and CDR2 YNNKEL (reference sequence). The trim removed 5 bases at V and 0 bases at J, leaving 6 bases unmatched.

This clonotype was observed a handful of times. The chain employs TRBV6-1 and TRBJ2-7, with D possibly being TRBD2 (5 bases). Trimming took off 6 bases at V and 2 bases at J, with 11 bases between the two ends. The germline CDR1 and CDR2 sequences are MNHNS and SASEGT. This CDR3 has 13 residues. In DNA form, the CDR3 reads TGTGCCAGCAGACATCCGGGGACCTACGAGCAGTACTTC. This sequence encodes CASRHPGTYEQYF.

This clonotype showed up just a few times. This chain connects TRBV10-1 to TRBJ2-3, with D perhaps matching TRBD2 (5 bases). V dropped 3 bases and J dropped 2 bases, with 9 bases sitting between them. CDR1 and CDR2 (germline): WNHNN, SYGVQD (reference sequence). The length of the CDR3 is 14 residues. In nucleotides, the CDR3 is TGCGCCAGCAGTGAAGACTACCCCACAGATACGCAGTATTTT. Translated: CASSEDYPTDTQYF.

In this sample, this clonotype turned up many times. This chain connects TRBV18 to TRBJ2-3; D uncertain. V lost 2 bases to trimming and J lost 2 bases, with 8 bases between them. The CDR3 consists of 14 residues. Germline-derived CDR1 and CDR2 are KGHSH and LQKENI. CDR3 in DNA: TGTGCCAGCTCACCAGGTGGAACCACAGATACGCAGTATTTT. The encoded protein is CASSPGGTTDTQYF.